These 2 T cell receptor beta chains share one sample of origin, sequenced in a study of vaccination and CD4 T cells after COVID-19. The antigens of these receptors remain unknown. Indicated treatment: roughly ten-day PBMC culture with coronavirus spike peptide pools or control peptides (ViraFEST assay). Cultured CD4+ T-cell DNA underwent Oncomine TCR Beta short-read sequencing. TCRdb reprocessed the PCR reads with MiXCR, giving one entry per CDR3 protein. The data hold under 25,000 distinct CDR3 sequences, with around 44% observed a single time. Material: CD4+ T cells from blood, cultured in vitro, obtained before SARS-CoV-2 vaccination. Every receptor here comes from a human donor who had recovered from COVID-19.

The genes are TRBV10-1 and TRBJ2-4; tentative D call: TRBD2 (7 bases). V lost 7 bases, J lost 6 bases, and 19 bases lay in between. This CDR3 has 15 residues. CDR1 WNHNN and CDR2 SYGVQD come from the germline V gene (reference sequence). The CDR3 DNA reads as TGCGCCAGCAAGCGGGGCCGGCGAGGGGGAAACATTCAGTACTTC. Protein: CASKRGRRGGNIQYF.

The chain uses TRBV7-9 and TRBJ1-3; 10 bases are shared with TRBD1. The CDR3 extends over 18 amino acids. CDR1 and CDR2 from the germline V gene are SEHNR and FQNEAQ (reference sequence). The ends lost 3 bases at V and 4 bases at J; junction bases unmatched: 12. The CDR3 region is CASSFESPGQGMGNTIYF. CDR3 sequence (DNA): TGTGCCAGCAGCTTCGAGTCCCCGGGACAGGGGATGGGAAACACCATATATTTT.